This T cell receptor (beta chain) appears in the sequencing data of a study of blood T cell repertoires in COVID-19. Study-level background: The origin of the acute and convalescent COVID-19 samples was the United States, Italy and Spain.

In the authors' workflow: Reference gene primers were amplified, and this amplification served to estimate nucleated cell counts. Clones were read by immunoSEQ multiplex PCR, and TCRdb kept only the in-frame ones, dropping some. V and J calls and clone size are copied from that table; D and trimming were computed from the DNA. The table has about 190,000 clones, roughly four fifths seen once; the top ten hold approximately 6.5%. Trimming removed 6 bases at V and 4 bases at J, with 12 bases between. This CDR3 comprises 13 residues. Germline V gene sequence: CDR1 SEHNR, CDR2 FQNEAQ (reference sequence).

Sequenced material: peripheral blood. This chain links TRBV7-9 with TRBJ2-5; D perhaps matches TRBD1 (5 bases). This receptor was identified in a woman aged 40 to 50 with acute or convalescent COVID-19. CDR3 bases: TGTGCCAGCAGTAGGGGCAACGTAGAGACCCAGTACTTC. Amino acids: CASSRGNVETQYF.